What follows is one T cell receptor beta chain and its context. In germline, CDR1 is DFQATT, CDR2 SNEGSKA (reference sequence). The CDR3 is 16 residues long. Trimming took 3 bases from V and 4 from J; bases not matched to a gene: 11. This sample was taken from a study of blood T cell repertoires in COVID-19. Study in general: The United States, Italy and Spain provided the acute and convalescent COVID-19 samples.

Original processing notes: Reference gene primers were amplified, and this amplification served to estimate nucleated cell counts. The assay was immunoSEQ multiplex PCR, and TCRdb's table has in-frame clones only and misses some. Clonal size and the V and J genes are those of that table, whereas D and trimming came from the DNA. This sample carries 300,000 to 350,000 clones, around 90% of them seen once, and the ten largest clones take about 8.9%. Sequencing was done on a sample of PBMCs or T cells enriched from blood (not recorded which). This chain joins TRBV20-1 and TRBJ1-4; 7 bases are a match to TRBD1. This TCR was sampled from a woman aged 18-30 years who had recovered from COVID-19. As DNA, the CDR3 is TGCAGTGCTAGTGGTCCCAGACCAGGGGGTAATGAAAAACTGTTTTTT. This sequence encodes CSASGPRPGGNEKLFF.